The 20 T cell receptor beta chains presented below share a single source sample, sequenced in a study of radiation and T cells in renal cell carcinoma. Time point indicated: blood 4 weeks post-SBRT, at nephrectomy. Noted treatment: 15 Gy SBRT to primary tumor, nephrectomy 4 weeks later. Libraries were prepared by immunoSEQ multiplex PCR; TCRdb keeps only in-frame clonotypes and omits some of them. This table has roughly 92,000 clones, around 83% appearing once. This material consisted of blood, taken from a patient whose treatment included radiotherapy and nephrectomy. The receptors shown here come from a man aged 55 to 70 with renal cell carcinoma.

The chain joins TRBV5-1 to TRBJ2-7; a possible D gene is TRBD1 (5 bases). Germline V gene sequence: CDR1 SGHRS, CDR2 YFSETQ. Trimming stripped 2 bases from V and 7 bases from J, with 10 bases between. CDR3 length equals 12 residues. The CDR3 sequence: CASSLGQGEQYF. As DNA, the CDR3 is TGCGCCAGCAGCTTAGGGCAGGGTGAGCAGTACTTC. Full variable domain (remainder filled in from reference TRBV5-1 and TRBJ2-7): KAGVTQTPRYLIKTRGQQVTLSCSPISGHRSVSWYQQTPGQGLQFLFEYFSETQRNKGNFPGRFSGRQFSNSRSEMNVSTLELGDSALYLCASSLGQGEQYFGPGTRLTVT.

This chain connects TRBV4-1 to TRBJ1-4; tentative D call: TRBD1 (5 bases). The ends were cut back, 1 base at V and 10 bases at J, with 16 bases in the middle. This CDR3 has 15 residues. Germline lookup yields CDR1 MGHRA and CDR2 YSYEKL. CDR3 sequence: CASSQAGGGGGKLFF. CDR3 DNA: TGCGCCAGCAGCCAAGCTGGCGGGGGTGGGGGAAAACTGTTTTTT.

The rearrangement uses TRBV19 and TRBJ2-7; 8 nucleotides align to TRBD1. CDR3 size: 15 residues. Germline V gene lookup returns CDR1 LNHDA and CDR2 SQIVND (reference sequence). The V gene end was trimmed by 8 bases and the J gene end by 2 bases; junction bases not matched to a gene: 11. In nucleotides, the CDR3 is TGTGCCAGTTCCAGGGGGCCTACGTCTACCTACGAGCAGTACTTC. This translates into CASSRGPTSTYEQYF.

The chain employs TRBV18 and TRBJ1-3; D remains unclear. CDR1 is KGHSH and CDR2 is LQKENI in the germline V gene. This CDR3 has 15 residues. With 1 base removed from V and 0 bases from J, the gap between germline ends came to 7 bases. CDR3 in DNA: TGTGCCAGCTCACCACTGCAAAACTCTGGAAACACCATATATTTT. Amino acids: CASSPLQNSGNTIYF.

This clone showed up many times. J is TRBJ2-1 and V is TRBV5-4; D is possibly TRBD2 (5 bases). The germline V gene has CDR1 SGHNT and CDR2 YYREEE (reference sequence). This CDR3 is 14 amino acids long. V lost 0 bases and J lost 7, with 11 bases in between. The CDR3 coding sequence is TGTGCCAGCAGCTTGGTGGGAGCAAAGAATGAGCAGTTCTTC. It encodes CASSLVGAKNEQFF.

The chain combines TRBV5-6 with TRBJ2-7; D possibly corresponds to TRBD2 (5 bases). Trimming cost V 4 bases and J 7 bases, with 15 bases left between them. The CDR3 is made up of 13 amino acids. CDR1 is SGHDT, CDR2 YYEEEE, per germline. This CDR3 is CASSLDLSGEQYF. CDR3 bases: TGTGCCAGCAGCCTGGACTTGTCTGGTGAGCAGTACTTC.

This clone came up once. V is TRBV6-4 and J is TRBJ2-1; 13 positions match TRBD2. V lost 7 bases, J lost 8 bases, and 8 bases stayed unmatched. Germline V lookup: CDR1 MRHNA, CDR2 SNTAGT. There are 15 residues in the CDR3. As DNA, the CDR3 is TGTGCCAGCATCGAAGGACTAGCGGGAGTCGATGAGCAGTTCTTC. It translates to CASIEGLAGVDEQFF.

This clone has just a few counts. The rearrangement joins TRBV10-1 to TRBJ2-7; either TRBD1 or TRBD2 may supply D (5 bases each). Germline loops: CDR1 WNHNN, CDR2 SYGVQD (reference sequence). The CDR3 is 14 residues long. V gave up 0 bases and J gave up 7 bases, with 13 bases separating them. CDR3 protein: CASSESGVRGEQYF. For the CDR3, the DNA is TGCGCCAGCAGTGAGTCGGGGGTTAGGGGTGAGCAGTACTTC.

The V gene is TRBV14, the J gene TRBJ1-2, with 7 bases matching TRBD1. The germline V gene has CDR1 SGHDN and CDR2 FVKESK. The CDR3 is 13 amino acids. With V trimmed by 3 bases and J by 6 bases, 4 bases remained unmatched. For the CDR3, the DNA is TGTGCCAGCAGCCAGACAGGGATGGATGGCTACACCTTC. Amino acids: CASSQTGMDGYTF.

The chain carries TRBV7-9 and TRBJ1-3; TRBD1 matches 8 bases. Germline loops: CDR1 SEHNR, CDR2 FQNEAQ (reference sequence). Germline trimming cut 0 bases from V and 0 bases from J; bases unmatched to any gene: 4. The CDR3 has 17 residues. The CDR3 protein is CASSLAGTGGSGNTIYF. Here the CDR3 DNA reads TGTGCCAGCAGCTTAGCTGGGACAGGCGGCTCTGGAAACACCATATATTTT.

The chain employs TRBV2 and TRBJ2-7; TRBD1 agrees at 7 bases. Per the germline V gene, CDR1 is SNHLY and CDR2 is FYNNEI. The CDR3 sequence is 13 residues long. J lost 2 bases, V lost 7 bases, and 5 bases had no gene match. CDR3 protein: CASIRDRAYEQYF. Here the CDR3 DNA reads TGTGCCAGCATCCGGGACAGAGCCTACGAGCAGTACTTC.

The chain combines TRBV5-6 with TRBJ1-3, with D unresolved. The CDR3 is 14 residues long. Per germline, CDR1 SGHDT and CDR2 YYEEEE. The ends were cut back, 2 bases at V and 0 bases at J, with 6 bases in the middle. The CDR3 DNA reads TGTGCCAGCAGCTTCTGGGCCTCTGGAAACACCATATATTTT. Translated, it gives CASSFWASGNTIYF.

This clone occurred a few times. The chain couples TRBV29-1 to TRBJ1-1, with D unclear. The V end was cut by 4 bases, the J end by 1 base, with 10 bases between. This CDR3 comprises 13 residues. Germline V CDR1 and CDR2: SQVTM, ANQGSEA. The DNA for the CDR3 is TGCAGCGTTGGTGGTGTTTCGAACACTGAAGCTTTCTTT. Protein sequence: CSVGGVSNTEAFF.

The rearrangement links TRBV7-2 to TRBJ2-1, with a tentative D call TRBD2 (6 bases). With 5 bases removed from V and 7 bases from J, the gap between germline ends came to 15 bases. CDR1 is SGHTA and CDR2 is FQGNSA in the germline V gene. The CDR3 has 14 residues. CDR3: CASSRAGLTNEQFF. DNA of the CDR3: TGTGCCAGCAGCCGGGCCGGACTAACAAATGAGCAGTTCTTC.

In nucleotides, the CDR3 is TGTGCCAGCAGCTTAGAGTGGGAGGGGACTAGCAAGCAGTTCTTC. Amino acid sequence: CASSLEWEGTSKQFF. The V gene is TRBV7-9, the J gene TRBJ2-1, with TRBD2 matching 9 bases. Unmatched junction bases numbered 9, after V lost 1 base and J lost 11 bases. Germline assignment: CDR1 SEHNR and CDR2 FQNEAQ (reference sequence). This CDR3 has 15 amino acids.

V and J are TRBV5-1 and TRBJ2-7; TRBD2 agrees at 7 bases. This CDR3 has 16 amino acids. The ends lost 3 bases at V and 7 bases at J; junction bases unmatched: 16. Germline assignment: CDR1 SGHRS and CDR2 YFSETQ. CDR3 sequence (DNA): TGCGCCAGCAGCTCTGGCCGGGGAGGGGCGGCAGATGAGCAGTACTTC. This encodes CASSSGRGGAADEQYF.

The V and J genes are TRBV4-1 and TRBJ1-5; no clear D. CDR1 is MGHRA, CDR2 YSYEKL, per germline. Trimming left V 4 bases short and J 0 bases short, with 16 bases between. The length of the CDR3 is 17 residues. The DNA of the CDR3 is TGCGCCAGCAGCCCTCGGGAAGGGCGATATAGCAATCAGCCCCAGCATTTT. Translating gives CASSPREGRYSNQPQHF.

DNA for the CDR3: TGTGCCAGCAACCCACCAGGGGGCTCGATAGACATTCAGTACTTC. Translation gives CASNPPGGSIDIQYF. The chain couples TRBV28 to TRBJ2-4, with 8 bases aligning to TRBD1. Germline loops: CDR1 MDHEN, CDR2 SYDVKM. Trimming removed 7 bases from V and 8 bases from J; junction bases left unmatched: 13. There are 15 residues in the CDR3.

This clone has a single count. The DNA of the CDR3 is TGTGCCAGCAGTATCCGGGACTCTCCTGGGGATACGCAGTATTTT. Translation: CASSIRDSPGDTQYF. The chain combines TRBV6-4 with TRBJ2-3, with D possibly TRBD2 on 6 matching bases. The CDR3 runs to 15 residues. Germline assignment: CDR1 MRHNA and CDR2 SNTAGT. The V end lost 5 bases, the J end lost 6 bases, and 18 bases lay between the germline ends.

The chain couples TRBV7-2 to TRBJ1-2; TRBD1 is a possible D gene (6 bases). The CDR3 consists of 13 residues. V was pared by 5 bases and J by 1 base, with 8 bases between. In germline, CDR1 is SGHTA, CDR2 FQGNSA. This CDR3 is CASSPDSNYGYTF. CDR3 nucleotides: TGTGCCAGCAGCCCGGACAGTAACTATGGCTACACCTTC.